This T cell receptor (beta chain) was sequenced for a study of blood T cell repertoires in COVID-19. Overall study: The origin of the acute and convalescent COVID-19 samples was the United States, Italy and Spain. From T cells, B-cell-depleted T cells, or PBMCs came the material, which was cDNA or gDNA.

Seattle patients were enrolled while actively infected and followed longitudinally. Under the authors' procedure: The assay estimated nucleated cells by amplifying reference gene primers. The method was immunoSEQ multiplex PCR; TCRdb's version includes in-frame clones alone and lacks a portion of them. The D gene and trimming were derived from the DNA, and the V and J assignments and clone size from that table. The table includes fewer than 450,000 clones, about nine tenths detected once. V shed 3 bases and J 6 bases; nucleotides not matched to a gene: 9. The CDR3 extends over 15 amino acids. The V gene's germline CDR1 is MNHNS and CDR2 SASEGT.

The TCR sequence derives from a woman in her 50s with COVID-19, enrolled during active disease. The chain uses TRBV6-1 and TRBJ1-2, with 8 nucleotides matching TRBD1. Specimen: peripheral blood. The CDR3 DNA sequence: TGTGCCAGCAGTGAGGTGTCAGGGGGCGCGGATGGCTACACCTTC. Its protein is CASSEVSGGADGYTF.